This entry describes one T cell receptor (beta chain). Its antigen remains unidentified. The data stem from a study of T-cell memory formation after mild COVID-19. The overall study: TCR clusters were mostly confined to one donor each.

Germline CDR1 ENHRY, CDR2 SYGVKD. The CDR3 sequence is 17 residues long. Trimming pared 3 bases from V and 0 bases from J, leaving 12 bases between. General study points: Day 15 to 85 contractors were CD4/CD8 balanced; later expanders leaned CD4+.

TCRdb passed the 5' RACE reads through MiXCR, listing each CDR3 protein once. The sample holds 200,000 to 300,000 distinct CDR3 sequences, over 15% seen once. Sequencing was performed on PBMCs or a T cell subset sorted from them (not recorded which). The rearrangement links TRBV10-3 to TRBJ1-6; D remains unclear. The TCR sequence derives from a man aged 18 to 30 who had mild COVID-19 (a few samples of this study predate the infection). Cell type and time point are not known. As DNA, the CDR3 is TGTGCCATCAGTGAATTAGAGAGAAGCTCCTATAATTCACCCCTCCACTTT. Translating it yields CAISELERSSYNSPLHF.